This T cell receptor (beta chain) was recorded in a study of control samples from healthy donors and cancer patients. Germline lookup yields CDR1 SGDLS and CDR2 YYNGEE. The CDR3 has 14 residues. V shed 0 bases and J shed 4 bases, with 10 bases lying between them. Clones were read by immunoSEQ multiplex PCR, and TCRdb kept only the in-frame ones, dropping some. The sample has about 130,000 clones; roughly 92% are singletons. The sequencing input was PBMCs. This rearrangement joins TRBV9 to TRBJ1-1; D is possibly TRBD1 (6 bases). This receptor was taken from a man older than 75 with head and neck cancer. CDR3 sequence (DNA): TGTGCCAGCAGCGTAGTTGACAGGTTCACTGAAGCTTTCTTT. This encodes CASSVVDRFTEAFF.